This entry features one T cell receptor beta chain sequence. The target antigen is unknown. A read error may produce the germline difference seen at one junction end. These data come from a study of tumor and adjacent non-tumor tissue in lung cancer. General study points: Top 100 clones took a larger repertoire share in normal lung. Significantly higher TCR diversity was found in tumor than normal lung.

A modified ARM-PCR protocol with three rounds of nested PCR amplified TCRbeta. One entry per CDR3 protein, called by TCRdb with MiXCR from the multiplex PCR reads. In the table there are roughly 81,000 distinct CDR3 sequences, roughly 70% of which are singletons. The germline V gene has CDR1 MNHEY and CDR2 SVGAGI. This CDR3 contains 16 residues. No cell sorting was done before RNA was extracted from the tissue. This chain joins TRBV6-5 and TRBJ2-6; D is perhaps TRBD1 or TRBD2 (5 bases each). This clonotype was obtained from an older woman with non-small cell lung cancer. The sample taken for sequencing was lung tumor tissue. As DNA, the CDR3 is TGTGCCAGCTGTTACTCGGTGGACTCTGGGGCCAACGTCCTGACATTC. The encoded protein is CASCYSVDSGANVLTF.